This TCR beta chain was identified during a study of identical twins. The V and J ends lost 1 base and 2 bases, in that order; junction bases with no gene match: 12. This CDR3 is built from 18 residues. Germline V CDR1 and CDR2: LGHDT, YNNKEL (reference sequence). A note on this clonotype: Its antigen is currently unknown.

A single record per CDR3 protein comes from TCRdb applying MiXCR to the 5' RACE reads. The repertoire consists of around 1.7 million distinct CDR3 sequences, with about 30% occurring once and the leading ten covering over 0.25%. Study findings and constraints: Model-predicted out-of-frame TCR alpha sharing fell below observed values in monozygotic twins. In drawing conclusions, the study used cross-sectional statistical analysis and did not follow the same donors. Some out-of-frame alpha sequences were shared by twins, and these showed excess low generation probability.

The sequencing input was cord blood. This rearrangement joins TRBV3-1 to TRBJ2-7; 9 nucleotides match TRBD2. The origin of this receptor is a newborn girl in good health. The CDR3 is CASSQVLFSGGRAYEQYF. CDR3 sequence (DNA): TGTGCCAGCAGCCAAGTCTTGTTTAGCGGGGGCCGGGCCTACGAGCAGTACTTC.